This T cell receptor (beta chain) was recorded in a study of human CD8 memory T cell subsets. The CDR3 sequence is 13 residues long. Germline assignment: CDR1 LNHDA and CDR2 SQIVND (reference sequence). Libraries targeted TCR beta using 5' RACE with UMIs. TCRdb reprocessed the 5' RACE reads and reports one entry per CDR3 protein, with no DNA. The sample table includes 9,500 to 12,000 distinct CDR3 sequences. Buffy coats donated by healthy individuals were the origin of the PBMC. The study used negative magnetic separation to enrich total CD8+ T cells. V is TRBV19 and J is TRBJ2-7; TCRdb designates TRBD2, a call that cannot be tested without DNA. The receptor was derived from a human donor in good health. The sample was CD8+ T cells from PBMCs. The CDR3: CASSILASYEQYF.